This TCR beta chain was recorded in a study of T cell responses to AZD1222 COVID-19 vaccine. CDR3 length: 14 amino acids. Trimming shortened V by 0 bases and J by 0 bases, and 6 bases separated the two germline ends. CDR1 SGHRS and CDR2 YFSETQ come from the germline V gene. Produced via immunoSEQ multiplex PCR; TCRdb's table is partial and in-frame only. The table shows 90,000 to 130,000 clones, with approximately 84% occurring only once. The TCR originated in an adult in good health. Source: peripheral blood, taken on day 0 of AZD1222 vaccination. The chain couples TRBV5-1 to TRBJ1-1; D gene uncertain. The CDR3 sequence: CASSLGIMNTEAFF. The CDR3 coding sequence is TGCGCCAGCAGCTTGGGGATAATGAACACTGAAGCTTTCTTT.